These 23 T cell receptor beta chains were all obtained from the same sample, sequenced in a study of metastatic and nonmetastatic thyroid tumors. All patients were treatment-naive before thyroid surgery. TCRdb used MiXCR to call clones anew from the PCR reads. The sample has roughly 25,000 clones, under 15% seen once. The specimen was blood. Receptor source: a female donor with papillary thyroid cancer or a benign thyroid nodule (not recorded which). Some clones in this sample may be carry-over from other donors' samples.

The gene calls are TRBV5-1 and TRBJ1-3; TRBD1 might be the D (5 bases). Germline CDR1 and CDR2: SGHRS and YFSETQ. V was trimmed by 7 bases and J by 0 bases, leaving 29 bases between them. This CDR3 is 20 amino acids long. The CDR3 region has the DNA TGCGCCAGCGTAAAGCCGGGACCTGTGTTAATTGCGAGCTCTGGAAACACCATATATTTT. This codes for CASVKPGPVLIASSGNTIYF.

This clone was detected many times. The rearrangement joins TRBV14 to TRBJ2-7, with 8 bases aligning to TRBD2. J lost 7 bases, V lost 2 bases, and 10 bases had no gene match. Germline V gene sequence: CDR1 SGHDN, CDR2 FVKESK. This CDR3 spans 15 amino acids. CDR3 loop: CASSQITGTRSEQYF. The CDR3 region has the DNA TGTGCCAGCAGCCAAATTACCGGGACTAGGAGTGAGCAGTACTTC.

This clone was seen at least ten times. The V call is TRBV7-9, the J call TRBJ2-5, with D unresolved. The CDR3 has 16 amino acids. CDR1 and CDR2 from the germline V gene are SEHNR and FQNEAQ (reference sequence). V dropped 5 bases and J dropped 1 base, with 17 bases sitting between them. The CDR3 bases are TGTGCCAGCAGCCCCCAATCAAGCAACCTCCAAGAGACCCAGTACTTC. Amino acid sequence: CASSPQSSNLQETQYF. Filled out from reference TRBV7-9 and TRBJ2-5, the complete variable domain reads DTGVSQNPRHKITKRGQNVTFRCDPISEHNRLYWYRQTLGQGPEFLTYFQNEAQLEKSRLLSDRFSAERPKGSFSTLEIQRTEQGDSAMYLCASSPQSSNLQETQYFGPGTRLLVL.

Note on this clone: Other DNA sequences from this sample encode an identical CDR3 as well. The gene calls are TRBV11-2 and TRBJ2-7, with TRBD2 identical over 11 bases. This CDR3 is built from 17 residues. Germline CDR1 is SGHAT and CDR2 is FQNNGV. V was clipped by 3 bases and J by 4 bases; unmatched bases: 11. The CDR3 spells CASSLILAGGVGYEQYF. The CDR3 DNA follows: TGTGCCAGCAGCTTGATTTTAGCGGGAGGGGTTGGTTACGAGCAGTACTTC.

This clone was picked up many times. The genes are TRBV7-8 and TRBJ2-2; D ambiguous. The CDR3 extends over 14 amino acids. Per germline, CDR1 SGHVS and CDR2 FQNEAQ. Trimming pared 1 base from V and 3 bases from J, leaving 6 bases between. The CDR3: CASSLETYTGELFF. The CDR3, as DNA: TGTGCCAGCAGCTTAGAAACGTACACCGGGGAGCTGTTTTTT.

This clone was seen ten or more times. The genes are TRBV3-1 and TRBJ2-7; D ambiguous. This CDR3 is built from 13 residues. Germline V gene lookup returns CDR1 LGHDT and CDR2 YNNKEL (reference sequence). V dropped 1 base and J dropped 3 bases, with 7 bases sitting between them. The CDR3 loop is CASSQVVHYEQYF. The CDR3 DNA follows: TGTGCCAGCAGCCAAGTGGTACACTACGAGCAGTACTTC.

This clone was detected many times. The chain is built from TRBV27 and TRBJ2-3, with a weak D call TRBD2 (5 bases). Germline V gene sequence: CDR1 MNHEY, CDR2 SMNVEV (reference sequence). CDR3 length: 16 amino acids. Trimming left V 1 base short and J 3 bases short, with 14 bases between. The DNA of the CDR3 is TGTGCCAGCAGTTTATGGGGAGTAGCAGGAACAGATACGCAGTATTTT. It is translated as CASSLWGVAGTDTQYF.

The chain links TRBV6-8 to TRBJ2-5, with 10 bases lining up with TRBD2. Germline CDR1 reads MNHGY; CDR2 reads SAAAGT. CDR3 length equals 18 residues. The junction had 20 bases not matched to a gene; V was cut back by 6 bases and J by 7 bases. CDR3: CASSTWVAGGLTGWTQYF. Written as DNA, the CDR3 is TGTGCCAGCAGCACCTGGGTAGCGGGAGGTCTCACGGGGTGGACCCAGTACTTC.

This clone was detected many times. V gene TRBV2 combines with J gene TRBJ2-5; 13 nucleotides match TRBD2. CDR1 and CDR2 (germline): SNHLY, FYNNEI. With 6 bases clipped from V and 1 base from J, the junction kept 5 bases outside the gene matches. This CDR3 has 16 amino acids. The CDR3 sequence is CASSPGLAGIQETQYF. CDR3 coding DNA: TGTGCCAGCAGCCCGGGACTAGCGGGAATCCAAGAGACCCAGTACTTC.

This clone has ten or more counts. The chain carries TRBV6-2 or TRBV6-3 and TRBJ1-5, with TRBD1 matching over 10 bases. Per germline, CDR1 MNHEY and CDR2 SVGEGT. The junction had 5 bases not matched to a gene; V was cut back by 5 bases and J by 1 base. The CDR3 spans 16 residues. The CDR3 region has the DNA TGTGCCAGCAGTACCCCGGGACAGGGGAGCAATCAGCCCCAGCATTTT. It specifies CASSTPGQGSNQPQHF.

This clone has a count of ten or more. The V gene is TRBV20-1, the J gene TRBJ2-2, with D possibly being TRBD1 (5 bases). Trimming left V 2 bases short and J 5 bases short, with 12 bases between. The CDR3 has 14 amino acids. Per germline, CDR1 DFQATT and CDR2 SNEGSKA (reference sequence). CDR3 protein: CSARRMGQTGELFF. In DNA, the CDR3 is TGCAGTGCTAGACGAATGGGGCAGACCGGGGAGCTGTTTTTT.

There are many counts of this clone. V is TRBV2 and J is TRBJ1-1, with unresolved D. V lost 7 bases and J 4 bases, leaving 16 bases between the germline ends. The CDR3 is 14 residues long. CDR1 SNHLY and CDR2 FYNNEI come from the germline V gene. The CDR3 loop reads CASTDNRSGTEAFF. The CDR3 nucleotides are TGTGCCAGCACCGATAACCGGTCCGGCACTGAAGCTTTCTTT.

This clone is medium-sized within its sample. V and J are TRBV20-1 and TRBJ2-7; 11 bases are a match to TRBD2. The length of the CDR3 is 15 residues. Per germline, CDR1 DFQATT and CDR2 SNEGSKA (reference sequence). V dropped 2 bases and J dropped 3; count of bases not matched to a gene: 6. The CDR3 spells CSARFLAGGFYEQYF. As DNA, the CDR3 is TGCAGTGCTAGATTCCTAGCGGGAGGCTTCTACGAGCAGTACTTC.

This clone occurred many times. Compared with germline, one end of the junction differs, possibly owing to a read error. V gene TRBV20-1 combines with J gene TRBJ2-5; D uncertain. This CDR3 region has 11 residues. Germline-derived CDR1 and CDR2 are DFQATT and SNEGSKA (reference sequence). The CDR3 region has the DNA TGCAGTGCTTCGGCCGGGCCGGAATGGGCCTTC. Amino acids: CSASAGPEWAF.

The CDR3 bases are TGTGCCAGCACCTGGAGCGGGAGGCCCAATACGCAGTATTTT. It translates to CASTWSGRPNTQYF. The chain links TRBV11-3 to TRBJ2-3; 9 bases are a match to TRBD2. Germline V gives CDR1 SGHNT, CDR2 YENEEA. J was trimmed by 7 bases and V by 7 bases; bases with no gene match: 9. The CDR3 totals 14 residues.

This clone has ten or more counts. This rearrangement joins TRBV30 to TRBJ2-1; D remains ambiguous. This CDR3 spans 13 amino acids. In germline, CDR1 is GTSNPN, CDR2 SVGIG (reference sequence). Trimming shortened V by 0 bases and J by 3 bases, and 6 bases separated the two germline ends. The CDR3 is CAWSVGHYNEQFF. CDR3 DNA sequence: TGTGCCTGGAGTGTAGGGCACTACAATGAGCAGTTCTTC.

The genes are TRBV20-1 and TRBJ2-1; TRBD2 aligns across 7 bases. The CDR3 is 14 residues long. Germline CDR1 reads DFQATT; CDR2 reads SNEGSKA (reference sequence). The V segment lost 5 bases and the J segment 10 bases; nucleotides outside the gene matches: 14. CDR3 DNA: TGCAGTGCTGTCCCTAACGCGGGAGCAGGGGAGCAGTTCTTC. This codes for CSAVPNAGAGEQFF.

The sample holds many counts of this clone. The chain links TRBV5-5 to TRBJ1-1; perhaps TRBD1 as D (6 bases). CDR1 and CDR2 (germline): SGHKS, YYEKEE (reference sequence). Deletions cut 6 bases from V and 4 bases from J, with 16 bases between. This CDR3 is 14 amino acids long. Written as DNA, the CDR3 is TGTGCCAGCACCCTAACGACAGGCCCCACTGAAGCTTTCTTT. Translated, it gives CASTLTTGPTEAFF.

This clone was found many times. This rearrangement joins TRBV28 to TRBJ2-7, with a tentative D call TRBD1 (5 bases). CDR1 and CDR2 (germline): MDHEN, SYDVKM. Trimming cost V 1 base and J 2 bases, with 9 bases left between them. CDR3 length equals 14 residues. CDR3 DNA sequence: TGTGCCAGCAGTTTATTGGGGCTCACCTACGAGCAGTACTTC. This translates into CASSLLGLTYEQYF. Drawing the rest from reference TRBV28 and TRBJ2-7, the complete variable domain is DVKVTQSSRYLVKRTGEKVFLECVQDMDHENMFWYRQDPGLGLRLIYFSYDVKMKEKGDIPEGYSVSREKKERFSLILESASTNQTSMYLCASSLLGLTYEQYFGPGTRLTVT.

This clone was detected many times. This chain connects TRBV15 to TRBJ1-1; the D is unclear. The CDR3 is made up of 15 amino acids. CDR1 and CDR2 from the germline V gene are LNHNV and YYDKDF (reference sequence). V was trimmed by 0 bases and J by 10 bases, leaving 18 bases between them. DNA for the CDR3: TGTGCCACCAGCAGAGAGGGAGGGATAGGCCTTCGAGCTTTCTTT. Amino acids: CATSREGGIGLRAFF.

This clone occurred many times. Written as DNA, the CDR3 is TGTGCCAGCAGCCCAACAACCGGGGAGCTGTTTTTT. Protein: CASSPTTGELFF. The rearrangement uses TRBV14 and TRBJ2-2; D ambiguous. This CDR3 spans 12 amino acids. The germline CDR1 and CDR2 sequences are SGHDN and FVKESK. Trimming pared 4 bases from V and 5 bases from J, leaving 5 bases between.

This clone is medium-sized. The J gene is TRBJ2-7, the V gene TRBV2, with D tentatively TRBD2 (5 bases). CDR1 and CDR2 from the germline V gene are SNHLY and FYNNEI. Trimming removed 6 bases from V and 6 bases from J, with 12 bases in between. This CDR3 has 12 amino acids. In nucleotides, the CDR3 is TGTGCCAGCAGCCGAAACGGGGTCGAGCAGTACTTC. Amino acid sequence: CASSRNGVEQYF.

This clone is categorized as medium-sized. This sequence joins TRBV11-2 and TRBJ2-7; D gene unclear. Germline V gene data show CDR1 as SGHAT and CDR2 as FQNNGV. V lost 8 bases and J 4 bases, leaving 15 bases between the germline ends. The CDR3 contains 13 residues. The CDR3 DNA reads TGTGCCAGCTTGGGCAGAGGAGTGTACGAGCAGTACTTC. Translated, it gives CASLGRGVYEQYF.